The clone carrying this T cell receptor beta chain was recorded many times. Duration under 3 months, a NOSPECS grade of at least 4, and a Clinical Activity Score of at least 3 characterized the ophthalmopathy patients. TCR beta CDR3 regions were amplified from RNA. RT-PCR in the first round (using the HTBI primer set) targeted the TCR CDR3. TCRdb ran MiXCR on the multiplex PCR reads and lists one entry per CDR3 protein. The sample contains around 600,000 distinct CDR3 sequences, 15% to 20% of which appear only once. CDR3 length equals 14 residues. V lost 0 bases to trimming and J lost 3 bases, with 6 bases between them. Germline loops: CDR1 LGHDT, CDR2 YNNKEL (reference sequence). This sample was included in a study of T cells in Graves' hyperthyroidism and ophthalmopathy. For the study at large: The initial diagnosis was the point when peripheral blood was collected, ahead of any treatment.

Sequenced input: blood. The clonotype was recovered from a woman aged 35 to 49 with Graves' ophthalmopathy. V gene TRBV3-1 combines with J gene TRBJ2-4; D is ambiguous. This CDR3 reads CASSQDGGKNIQYF. For the CDR3, the DNA is TGTGCCAGCAGCCAAGACGGTGGCAAAAACATTCAGTACTTC.